The 9 T cell receptor beta chains reported below all come from one sample, sequenced in a study of blood T cells in healthy people across ages. PCR was performed a second time for roughly 7 to 11 cycles using a sample-barcoded 5' primer and a J-beta primer mix. In TCRdb, the 5' RACE reads were re-called with MiXCR into one record per CDR3 protein. The sample records about 280,000 distinct CDR3 sequences, around 30% being singletons. The sample comprised blood. These receptors were taken from a woman aged 70-85 years in good health.

This clonotype was detected only a few times. The genes are TRBV27 and TRBJ1-5, with 7 bases identical to TRBD1. This CDR3 comprises 16 residues. Per germline, CDR1 MNHEY and CDR2 SMNVEV (reference sequence). V was pared by 2 bases and J by 0 bases, with 4 bases of the junction left unmatched. The chain's CDR3 is CASSLGRGDSNQPQHF. CDR3 coding DNA: TGTGCCAGCAGTTTAGGCAGGGGGGATAGCAATCAGCCCCAGCATTTT.

The chain carries TRBV12-3 or TRBV12-4 and TRBJ2-5, with D possibly being TRBD2 (6 bases). This CDR3 spans 13 amino acids. The ends were cut back, 6 bases at V and 5 bases at J, with 13 bases in the middle. In DNA form, the CDR3 reads TGTGCCAGCAGGGCCACGGGACTGGAGACCCAGTACTTC. Translation: CASRATGLETQYF.

This clonotype showed up just a few times. The rearrangement uses TRBV12-1 and TRBJ1-4. TRBV12-1 is classified as a pseudogene. The CDR3 length is 19 residues. In DNA form, the CDR3 reads TGTGCCAGCAGCTTCGTCGGCAGGGCCCATAACCCCTTTTATGAAAAACTGTTTTTT. This encodes CASSFVGRAHNPFYEKLFF.

This clonotype was detected only a few times. The gene calls are TRBV15 and TRBJ1-5; D unclear. The V and J ends lost 8 bases and 2 bases respectively, with 16 bases between them. This CDR3 is built from 15 residues. CDR1 and CDR2 (germline): LNHNV, YYDKDF (reference sequence). The CDR3 loop reads CATPDIGYGNQPQHF. CDR3 DNA sequence: TGTGCCACCCCCGACATCGGCTACGGCAATCAGCCCCAGCATTTT.

The table lists this clonotype with a few counts. The chain links TRBV5-8 to TRBJ1-4; D is possibly TRBD1 (5 bases). V was clipped by 4 bases and J by 7 bases, with 14 bases between them. CDR3 length: 14 amino acids. Germline lookup yields CDR1 SGHTS and CDR2 YDEGEE. The chain's CDR3 is CASSPPGAREKLFF. CDR3 DNA sequence: TGTGCCAGCAGCCCGCCCGGGGCTCGTGAAAAACTGTTTTTT.

The V gene is TRBV20-1, the J gene TRBJ2-5, with 7 bases lining up with TRBD2. Germline CDR1 is DFQATT and CDR2 is SNEGSKA (reference sequence). The V gene end was trimmed by 3 bases and the J gene end by 1 base; junction bases not matched to a gene: 2. This CDR3 comprises 13 residues. The CDR3 DNA follows: TGCAGTGCTAGGAGCGGGACCCAAGAGACCCAGTACTTC. Its protein is CSARSGTQETQYF.

The rearrangement joins TRBV7-9 to TRBJ2-3; D uncertain. From germline, CDR1 is SEHNR and CDR2 FQNEAQ (reference sequence). The CDR3 sequence is 15 residues long. Trimming stripped 4 bases from V and 1 base from J, with 12 bases between. The CDR3 reads CASSSDWSGTDTQYF. The CDR3 DNA reads TGTGCCAGCAGCTCCGACTGGTCCGGCACAGATACGCAGTATTTT.

The chain couples TRBV20-1 to TRBJ2-1; 7 positions match TRBD1. The J call is uncertain, as TRBJ2-7 better fits the DNA end. Germline V gene lookup returns CDR1 DFQATT and CDR2 SNEGSKA (reference sequence). The CDR3 spans 12 residues. Written as DNA, the CDR3 is TGCAGTCCCCTGGGACAGAACTACGAGCAGTACTTC. This translates into CSPLGQNYEQYF.

In its sample, this clonotype was seen a few times. The chain couples TRBV7-2 to TRBJ2-5, with 14 bases fitting TRBD2. Matching the DNA end better, TRBJ2-1 makes the J call doubtful. CDR3 size: 19 residues. Germline CDR1 reads SGHTA; CDR2 reads FQGNSA. The CDR3 region has the DNA TGTGCCAGCAGCTTCGGCGGTCGGACTAGCGGGAGGACCAACAATGAGCAGTTCTTC. It is translated as CASSFGGRTSGRTNNEQFF.